The sequence of this T cell receptor (beta chain) was determined in a study of shared clonotypes between healthy human individuals. Study details: Aged 18 to 49, the donors were a couple of women and three men.

A note on this clone: Antigen unknown.

Measured with immunoSEQ multiplex PCR; TCRdb has only the in-frame clones, and not every one. The repertoire consists of over 950,000 clones, with about 72% occurring once and the leading ten covering 0.89%. Study-wide findings and caveats: Richness estimates generally favored naive over memory subsets. Roughly 5% of naive CD4 clonotypes were common to a few donors.

The CDR3 totals 15 residues. Trimming took off 3 bases at V and 5 bases at J, with 16 bases between the two ends. Germline CDR1 MGHRA, CDR2 YSYEKL. V usage is TRBV4-1 and J usage is TRBJ1-1; tentatively, D is TRBD1 (5 bases). Sample: memory CD4+ T cells from PBMCs. Subset defined: CD45RA-negative fraction. This receptor was taken from a young man in good health. Some clones in this sample may be carry-over from other donors' samples. The CDR3 coding sequence is TGCGCCAGCAGCCACACTATAATCGGGGGGACTGAAGCTTTCTTT. It specifies CASSHTIIGGTEAFF.